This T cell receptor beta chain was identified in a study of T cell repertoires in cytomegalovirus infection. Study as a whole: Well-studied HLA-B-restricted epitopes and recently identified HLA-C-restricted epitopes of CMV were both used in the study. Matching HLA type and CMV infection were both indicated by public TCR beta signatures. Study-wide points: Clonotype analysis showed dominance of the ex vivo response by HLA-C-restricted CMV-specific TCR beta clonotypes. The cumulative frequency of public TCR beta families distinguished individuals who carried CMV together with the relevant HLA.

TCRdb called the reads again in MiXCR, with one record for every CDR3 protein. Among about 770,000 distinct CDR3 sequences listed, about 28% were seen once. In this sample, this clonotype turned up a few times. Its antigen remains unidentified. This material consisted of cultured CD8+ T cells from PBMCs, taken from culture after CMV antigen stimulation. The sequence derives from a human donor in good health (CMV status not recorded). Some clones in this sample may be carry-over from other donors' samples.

The CDR3 here is CASSPGQVYEQYV. The CDR3 DNA reads as TGTGCCAGCAGTCCGGGACAGGTCTACGAGCAGTACGTC. This chain links TRBV6-2 or TRBV6-3 with TRBJ2-7; 8 nucleotides line up with TRBD1. CDR1 MNHEY and CDR2 SVGEGT come from the germline V gene. V trimming: 5 bases; J trimming: 3 bases; junction bases outside the gene matches: 3. The CDR3 is made up of 13 amino acids.